Below are 23 T cell receptor beta chains sequenced from a single sample in a study of T cell clonotyping in hematopoietic cell transplantation. The method was immunoSEQ multiplex PCR; TCRdb's version includes in-frame clones alone and lacks a portion of them. The profile shows 7,900 or so clones, around 89% of them singletons. The source material was PBMCs, sampled 30 days after allogeneic stem cell transplant. The receptors were gathered from a female patient between 50 and 59 years old who had an allogeneic stem cell transplant from an unrelated donor, so the T cells may come from the graft donor. Some clones in this sample may be carry-over from other donors' samples.

The genes are TRBV7-8 and TRBJ1-2, with D possibly being TRBD1 (5 bases). Between the trimmed V and J ends, which lost 3 bases and 6 bases, there was a span of 11 bases. Germline lookup yields CDR1 SGHVS and CDR2 FQNEAQ. The CDR3 has 13 residues. Here the CDR3 reads CASSLGLGNGYTF. CDR3 nucleotide sequence: TGTGCCAGCAGCTTGGGACTGGGGAATGGCTACACCTTC.

The chain uses TRBV6-5 and TRBJ2-3; TRBD2 agrees at 7 bases. CDR1 MNHEY and CDR2 SVGAGI come from the germline V gene. V shed 4 bases, J shed 0 bases, and the junction held 4 bases outside the gene matches. CDR3 length equals 15 residues. The CDR3 sequence: CASSWEGISTDTQYF. CDR3 coding DNA: TGTGCCAGCAGTTGGGAGGGAATAAGCACAGATACGCAGTATTTT.

V usage is TRBV5-1 and J usage is TRBJ2-7; unclear D gene. Germline values: CDR1 SGHRS, CDR2 YFSETQ. Trimming left V 0 bases short and J 2 bases short, with 9 bases between. CDR3 length: 14 amino acids. In DNA form, the CDR3 reads TGCGCCAGCAGCTTGGTAGTCTCTCCCTACGAGCAGTACTTC. Amino acids: CASSLVVSPYEQYF.

This chain joins TRBV4-1 and TRBJ2-2; 9 nucleotides line up with TRBD1. J gave up 7 bases and V 4 bases, and 10 bases lay outside the gene matches. The CDR3 spans 16 residues. Per germline, CDR1 MGHRA and CDR2 YSYEKL. CDR3 bases: TGCGCCAGCAGCCCGACTACCGGGACAGGGAACGGGGAGCTGTTTTTT. It translates to CASSPTTGTGNGELFF.

The chain links TRBV6-6 to TRBJ1-2; D gene ambiguous. Trimming removed 7 bases at V and 7 bases at J, with 13 bases between. In germline, CDR1 is MNHNY, CDR2 SVGAGI (reference sequence). The CDR3 covers 12 residues. The CDR3 spells CASTPSLGGYTF. CDR3 nucleotide sequence: TGTGCCAGCACTCCCTCTCTGGGTGGCTACACCTTC.

For the CDR3, the DNA is TGTGCCAGCGGCGAGAGGACCGGGGAGCTGTTTTTT. Amino acids: CASGERTGELFF. J is TRBJ2-2 and V is TRBV25-1; no reliable D call. Germline lookup yields CDR1 MGHDK and CDR2 SYGVNS. Trimming removed 8 bases at V and 5 bases at J, with 9 bases between. There are 12 residues in the CDR3.

This chain connects TRBV2 to TRBJ1-4; D uncertain. Germline assignment: CDR1 SNHLY and CDR2 FYNNEI. This CDR3 comprises 12 residues. Deletions cut 7 bases from V and 5 bases from J, with 8 bases between. In nucleotides, the CDR3 is TGTGCCAGCACGTTCAGCAATGAAAAACTGTTTTTT. This codes for CASTFSNEKLFF. Variable domain in full (rest from reference TRBV2 and TRBJ1-4): EPEVTQTPSHQVTQMGQEVILRCVPISNHLYFYWYRQILGQKVEFLVSFYNNEISEKSEIFDDQFSVERPDGSNFTLKIRSTKLEDSAMYFCASTFSNEKLFFGSGTQLSVL.

CDR3 bases: TGTGCCAGTAGTCAACAAAGGGCCGCAATAAATCAGCCCCAGCATTTT. Translating gives CASSQQRAAINQPQHF. The chain uses TRBV19 and TRBJ1-5; D not resolved. Trimming pared 5 bases from V and 4 bases from J, leaving 18 bases between. The CDR3 totals 16 residues. Germline CDR1 LNHDA, CDR2 SQIVND (reference sequence).

J is TRBJ2-2 and V is TRBV25-1; possibly TRBD1 for D (5 bases). This CDR3 spans 14 amino acids. The ends were cut back, 5 bases at V and 3 bases at J, with 10 bases in the middle. Germline CDR1 and CDR2: MGHDK and SYGVNS. DNA of the CDR3: TGTGCCAGCAGTCCAGGGCCCGACACCGGGGAGCTGTTTTTT. As protein: CASSPGPDTGELFF.

The rearrangement links TRBV4-2 to TRBJ2-5, with TRBD2 matching over 8 bases. From germline, CDR1 is LGHNA and CDR2 YNFKEQ. The CDR3 extends over 18 amino acids. J lost 4 bases, V lost 0 bases, and 13 bases had no gene match. The CDR3 bases are TGTGCCAGCAGCCAAGATCAGGGAGCGGGGGAGCGGGGAGAGACCCAGTACTTC. This sequence encodes CASSQDQGAGERGETQYF.

The V gene is TRBV6-6, the J gene TRBJ2-7; D may correspond to TRBD1 or TRBD2 (5 bases each). The CDR3 contains 13 residues. Germline CDR1 MNHNY, CDR2 SVGAGI (reference sequence). The V end was cut by 10 bases, the J end by 6 bases, with 19 bases between. The CDR3 nucleotides read TGTGCCACGTCACGGGACGGAAGGTCCGAGCAGTACGTC. This translates into CATSRDGRSEQYV.

The chain links TRBV7-2 to TRBJ1-5, with a possible D match to TRBD1 (5 bases). Germline CDR1 reads SGHTA; CDR2 reads FQGNSA. With 3 bases removed from V and 7 bases from J, the gap between germline ends came to 10 bases. The CDR3 runs to 13 residues. The CDR3 region is CASSLRGAQPQHF. The DNA for the CDR3 is TGTGCCAGCAGCTTGAGGGGCGCCCAGCCCCAGCATTTT.

This chain links TRBV19 with TRBJ1-6; weak D call: TRBD1 (5 bases). CDR1 is LNHDA and CDR2 is SQIVND in the germline V gene (reference sequence). V was shortened by 6 bases and J by 9 bases, with 9 bases between the two germline ends. The CDR3 is 12 residues long. CDR3 sequence reads: CASRGTASPLHF. The CDR3 DNA is TGTGCCAGTAGGGGGACGGCTTCACCCCTCCACTTT.

The chain has TRBV5-1 and TRBJ2-7; the match to TRBD2 covers 8 bases. The CDR3 is 15 residues long. With 6 bases clipped from V and 2 bases from J, the junction kept 10 bases outside the gene matches. Germline loops: CDR1 SGHRS, CDR2 YFSETQ. The CDR3 DNA reads TGCGCCAGCACCCGGGGGGGGAGTTCGACCTACGAGCAGTACTTC. Translating gives CASTRGGSSTYEQYF.

This clone showed up just once. The chain employs TRBV7-2 and TRBJ2-3; TRBD2 matches 9 bases. The germline V gene encodes CDR1 SGHTA and CDR2 FQGNSA. This CDR3 is built from 18 residues. Trimming at V came to 4 bases and at J to 2 bases, leaving 13 bases not matched to a gene. The CDR3 loop is CASSSTPSGTYDTDTQYF. CDR3 coding DNA: TGTGCCAGCAGCTCTACCCCTAGCGGGACGTATGACACAGATACGCAGTATTTT.

The chain links TRBV19 to TRBJ1-2; tentatively, D is TRBD1 (5 bases). CDR3 length: 13 residues. In germline, CDR1 is LNHDA, CDR2 SQIVND (reference sequence). V lost 6 bases and J lost 6, with 14 bases in between. CDR3 loop: CASRRGPLDGYTF. Written as DNA, the CDR3 is TGTGCCAGTAGGCGGGGACCTCTGGATGGCTACACCTTC.

The rearrangement uses TRBV6-1 and TRBJ1-1, with 8 bases lining up with TRBD1. The germline CDR1 and CDR2 sequences are MNHNS and SASEGT. CDR3 size: 14 residues. V lost 7 bases, J lost 6 bases, and 10 bases stayed unmatched. The DNA for the CDR3 is TGTGCCAGCATGCTGACAGGGGCGGCGGCTGAAGCTTTCTTT. The encoded protein is CASMLTGAAAEAFF.

This clone was observed once. The rearrangement uses TRBV25-1 and TRBJ1-1; D unresolved. Trimming took 4 bases from V and 0 from J, leaving 12 bases between them. The CDR3 is made up of 15 amino acids. CDR1 is MGHDK and CDR2 is SYGVNS in the germline V gene. Written as DNA, the CDR3 is TGTGCCAGCAGTGTGTCCGGAAGGATGAACACTGAAGCTTTCTTT. Translating gives CASSVSGRMNTEAFF.

This chain links TRBV11-1 with TRBJ2-3; 9 bases agree with TRBD1. V gave up 3 bases and J gave up 4 bases; unmatched junction bases: 2. Germline loops: CDR1 SGHAT, CDR2 FQDESV (reference sequence). The CDR3 extends over 14 amino acids. CDR3 DNA sequence: TGTGCCAGCAGCTTTGGGGACAGGGCAGATACGCAGTATTTT. Its protein is CASSFGDRADTQYF.

This clone was seen just once. This chain joins TRBV9 and TRBJ1-4, with D perhaps TRBD1 (5 bases). Trimming removed 0 bases from V and 0 bases from J, with 12 bases in between. CDR1 is SGDLS, CDR2 YYNGEE, per germline. The CDR3 consists of 17 residues. CDR3 sequence: CASSVGEGAPTNEKLFF. The DNA of the CDR3 is TGTGCCAGCAGCGTAGGGGAAGGGGCCCCAACTAATGAAAAACTGTTTTTT.

The sample holds one count of this clone. V is TRBV19 and J is TRBJ1-6, with unresolved D. V gave up 6 bases and J gave up 10 bases, with 16 bases separating them. Germline V gene sequence: CDR1 LNHDA, CDR2 SQIVND (reference sequence). The CDR3 consists of 14 residues. The CDR3 is CASRSLLRLSPLHF. The CDR3 nucleotides read TGTGCCAGTAGATCCCTTTTGAGACTATCACCCCTCCACTTT.

This chain uses TRBV6-1 with TRBJ2-1, with 13 bases lining up with TRBD2. The length of the CDR3 is 19 residues. Germline CDR1 is MNHNS and CDR2 is SASEGT. V dropped 1 base and J dropped 1; count of bases not matched to a gene: 7. The CDR3 is CASSEEPGLAGRSYNEQFF. DNA of the CDR3: TGTGCCAGCAGTGAAGAGCCGGGACTAGCGGGGAGATCCTACAATGAGCAGTTCTTC.

This clone turned up a few times. The chain joins TRBV30 to TRBJ2-5, with TRBD2 identical over 7 bases. The CDR3 spans 14 residues. Unmatched junction bases numbered 12, after V lost 0 bases and J lost 11 bases. Germline V CDR1 and CDR2: GTSNPN, SVGIG (reference sequence). The DNA for the CDR3 is TGTGCCTGGAGTGTCGTCATCGCGGGAGCGGGGCAGTACTTC. This translates into CAWSVVIAGAGQYF.